Following are 11 T cell receptor beta chains from one sample sequenced in a study of blood T cell repertoires in COVID-19. Sequencing was performed with immunoSEQ multiplex PCR; in TCRdb, only in-frame clones are kept and a portion is missing. The table records more than 200,000 clones, over 80% of them present only once. The sequenced sample was peripheral blood. All receptors come from a man between 35 and 55 years old with acute or convalescent COVID-19.

This clone was recorded once. The chain uses TRBV19 and TRBJ2-5; 11 nucleotides align to TRBD2. The length of the CDR3 is 15 residues. Trimming removed 5 bases from V and 4 bases from J; junction bases left unmatched: 6. Germline assignment: CDR1 LNHDA and CDR2 SQIVND (reference sequence). Here the CDR3 DNA reads TGTGCCAGTAGTCCAGTAGCGGGAGGGTCAGAGACCCAGTACTTC. Amino acids: CASSPVAGGSETQYF.

The rearrangement joins TRBV7-2 to TRBJ2-1; TRBD2 matches at 8 bases. V was clipped by 1 base and J by 4 bases; unmatched bases: 3. CDR1 is SGHTA and CDR2 is FQGNSA in the germline V gene. The length of the CDR3 is 15 residues. CDR3 sequence: CASSLDTGGYNEQFF. The DNA for the CDR3 is TGTGCCAGCAGCTTAGATACGGGGGGGTACAATGAGCAGTTCTTC.

This clone was counted a few times. This chain uses TRBV5-1 with TRBJ2-7, with TRBD1 matching over 10 bases. The CDR3 spans 14 residues. J was trimmed by 7 bases and V by 4 bases; bases with no gene match: 8. CDR1 is SGHRS, CDR2 YFSETQ, per germline. This chain's CDR3 is CASSRDRGTSEQYF. CDR3 DNA: TGCGCCAGCAGCCGGGACAGGGGTACGAGTGAGCAGTACTTC.

This clone turned up a few times. V and J are TRBV29-1 and TRBJ1-1; 10 bases agree with TRBD1. The CDR3 spans 15 residues. V lost 0 bases and J lost 6; bases outside the gene matches: 7. The germline V gene has CDR1 SQVTM and CDR2 ANQGSEA. The CDR3 loop reads CSVEDLGTGVAEAFF. The CDR3 DNA sequence: TGCAGCGTTGAAGATCTAGGGACAGGGGTCGCTGAAGCTTTCTTT.

This clone appeared a few times. The V gene is TRBV5-4, the J gene TRBJ1-1; D unresolved. Trimming pared 0 bases from V and 1 base from J, leaving 7 bases between. CDR3 length equals 14 residues. Germline CDR1 reads SGHNT; CDR2 reads YYREEE (reference sequence). The chain's CDR3 is CASSLDLANTEAFF. CDR3 DNA: TGTGCCAGCAGCTTGGATTTAGCGAACACTGAAGCTTTCTTT.

The genes are TRBV5-6 and TRBJ2-1; 9 nucleotides agree with TRBD2. The ends lost 0 bases at V and 5 bases at J; junction bases unmatched: 12. The CDR3 is made up of 18 amino acids. Germline-derived CDR1 and CDR2 are SGHDT and YYEEEE. The CDR3 DNA reads as TGTGCCAGCAGCTTGGGAGGCGGGAGGGCCTGGTGGGACAATGAGCAGTTCTTC. This translates into CASSLGGGRAWWDNEQFF.

In this sample, this clone turned up a few times. The rearrangement links TRBV5-4 to TRBJ2-7; 13 positions match TRBD2. This CDR3 comprises 15 residues. CDR1 is SGHNT and CDR2 is YYREEE in the germline V gene (reference sequence). The junction had 4 bases not matched to a gene; V was cut back by 3 bases and J by 4 bases. CDR3 protein: CASSYGLAGAYEQYF. The CDR3 coding sequence is TGTGCCAGCAGCTACGGACTAGCGGGAGCTTACGAGCAGTACTTC.

The gene calls are TRBV7-9 and TRBJ2-7; 8 nucleotides line up with TRBD1. The ends lost 5 bases at V and 5 bases at J; junction bases unmatched: 8. The CDR3 sequence is 14 residues long. Germline CDR1 and CDR2: SEHNR and FQNEAQ (reference sequence). The CDR3 nucleotides are TGTGCCAGCAGCCTCCAGGGGGCTGTGAACGAGCAGTACTTC. Its translation: CASSLQGAVNEQYF.

The chain combines TRBV9 with TRBJ1-1; 10 positions agree with TRBD1. The germline V gene encodes CDR1 SGDLS and CDR2 YYNGEE. The CDR3 length is 16 residues. J gave up 7 bases and V 3 bases, and 12 bases lay outside the gene matches. In DNA, the CDR3 is TGTGCCAGCAGCGCCATCTTACCGACAGGGGGCGATGAAGCTTTCTTT. Amino acid sequence: CASSAILPTGGDEAFF.

The chain employs TRBV4-3 and TRBJ1-2; D may be TRBD1 (6 bases). Germline V CDR1 and CDR2: LGHNA, YSLEER. Between the trimmed V and J ends, which lost 0 bases and 8 bases, there was a span of 13 bases. This CDR3 contains 14 residues. In DNA, the CDR3 is TGCGCCAGCAGCCAAGATCACAGGGTCGTCGGCTACACCTTC. Its protein is CASSQDHRVVGYTF.

The genes are TRBV11-2 and TRBJ2-1; possibly TRBD2 for D (6 bases). CDR1 is SGHAT and CDR2 is FQNNGV in the germline V gene. Trimming cost V 2 bases and J 4 bases, with 15 bases left between them. CDR3 length: 16 residues. The CDR3 nucleotides read TGTGCCAGCAGCTTAACTGGGACTCTAGGATACAATGAGCAGTTCTTC. Its protein product is CASSLTGTLGYNEQFF.